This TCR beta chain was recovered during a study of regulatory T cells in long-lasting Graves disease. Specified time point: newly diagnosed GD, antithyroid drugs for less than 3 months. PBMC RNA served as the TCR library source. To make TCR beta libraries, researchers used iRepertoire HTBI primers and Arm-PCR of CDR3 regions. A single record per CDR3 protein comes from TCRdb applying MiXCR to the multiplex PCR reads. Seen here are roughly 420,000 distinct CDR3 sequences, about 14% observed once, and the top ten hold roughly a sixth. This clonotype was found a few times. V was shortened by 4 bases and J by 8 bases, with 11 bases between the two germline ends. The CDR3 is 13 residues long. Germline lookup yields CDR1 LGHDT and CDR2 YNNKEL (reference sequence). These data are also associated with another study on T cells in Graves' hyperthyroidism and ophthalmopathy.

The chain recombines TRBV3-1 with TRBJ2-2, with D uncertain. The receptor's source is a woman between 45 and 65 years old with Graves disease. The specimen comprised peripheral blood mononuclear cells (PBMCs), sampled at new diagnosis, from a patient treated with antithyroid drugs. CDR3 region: CASSPVPGGELFF. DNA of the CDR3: TGTGCCAGCAGCCCGGTACCCGGTGGGGAGCTGTTTTTT. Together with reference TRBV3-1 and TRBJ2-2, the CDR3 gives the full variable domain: DTAVSQTPKYLVTQMGNDKSIKCEQNLGHDTMYWYKQDSKKFLKIMFSYNNKELIINETVPNRFSPKSPDKAHLNLHINSLELGDSAVYFCASSPVPGGELFFGEGSRLTVL.